This T cell receptor beta chain stems from a study of vaccination and CD4 T cells after COVID-19. Study context: Ranging from 14 to 241, the interval between dose two and post-vaccine sampling had a median of about 72 days.

With the Oncomine TCR Beta short-read assay, DNA from cultured CD4+ T cells was sequenced. A single record per CDR3 protein comes from TCRdb applying MiXCR to the PCR reads. This table has tens of thousands of distinct CDR3 sequences, approximately 50% appearing once. This clonotype was seen just once. Antigen: not known. Germline assignment: CDR1 DFQATT and CDR2 SNEGSKA (reference sequence). V was clipped by 6 bases and J by 8 bases; unmatched bases: 13. This CDR3 is built from 14 residues. Treatment denoted: approximately nine-day PBMC culture with coronavirus spike peptide pools or control peptides (ViraFEST assay). Via ViraFEST, peptide pools expanded antigen-specific T cells before TCR sequencing. PBMC cultures, at a few million cells per well, received about 10 IU/ml IL-2 and about 10 ug/ml peptide pools.

The sequence was obtained from a human donor who had recovered from COVID-19. The specimen sequenced was CD4+ T cells from blood, cultured in vitro. This chain connects TRBV20-1 to TRBJ2-1; 7 bases map to TRBD1. The CDR3 DNA follows: TGCAGTGCCACCGGGGCTAGTAGGGGGCATGAGCAGTTCTTC. This encodes CSATGASRGHEQFF.